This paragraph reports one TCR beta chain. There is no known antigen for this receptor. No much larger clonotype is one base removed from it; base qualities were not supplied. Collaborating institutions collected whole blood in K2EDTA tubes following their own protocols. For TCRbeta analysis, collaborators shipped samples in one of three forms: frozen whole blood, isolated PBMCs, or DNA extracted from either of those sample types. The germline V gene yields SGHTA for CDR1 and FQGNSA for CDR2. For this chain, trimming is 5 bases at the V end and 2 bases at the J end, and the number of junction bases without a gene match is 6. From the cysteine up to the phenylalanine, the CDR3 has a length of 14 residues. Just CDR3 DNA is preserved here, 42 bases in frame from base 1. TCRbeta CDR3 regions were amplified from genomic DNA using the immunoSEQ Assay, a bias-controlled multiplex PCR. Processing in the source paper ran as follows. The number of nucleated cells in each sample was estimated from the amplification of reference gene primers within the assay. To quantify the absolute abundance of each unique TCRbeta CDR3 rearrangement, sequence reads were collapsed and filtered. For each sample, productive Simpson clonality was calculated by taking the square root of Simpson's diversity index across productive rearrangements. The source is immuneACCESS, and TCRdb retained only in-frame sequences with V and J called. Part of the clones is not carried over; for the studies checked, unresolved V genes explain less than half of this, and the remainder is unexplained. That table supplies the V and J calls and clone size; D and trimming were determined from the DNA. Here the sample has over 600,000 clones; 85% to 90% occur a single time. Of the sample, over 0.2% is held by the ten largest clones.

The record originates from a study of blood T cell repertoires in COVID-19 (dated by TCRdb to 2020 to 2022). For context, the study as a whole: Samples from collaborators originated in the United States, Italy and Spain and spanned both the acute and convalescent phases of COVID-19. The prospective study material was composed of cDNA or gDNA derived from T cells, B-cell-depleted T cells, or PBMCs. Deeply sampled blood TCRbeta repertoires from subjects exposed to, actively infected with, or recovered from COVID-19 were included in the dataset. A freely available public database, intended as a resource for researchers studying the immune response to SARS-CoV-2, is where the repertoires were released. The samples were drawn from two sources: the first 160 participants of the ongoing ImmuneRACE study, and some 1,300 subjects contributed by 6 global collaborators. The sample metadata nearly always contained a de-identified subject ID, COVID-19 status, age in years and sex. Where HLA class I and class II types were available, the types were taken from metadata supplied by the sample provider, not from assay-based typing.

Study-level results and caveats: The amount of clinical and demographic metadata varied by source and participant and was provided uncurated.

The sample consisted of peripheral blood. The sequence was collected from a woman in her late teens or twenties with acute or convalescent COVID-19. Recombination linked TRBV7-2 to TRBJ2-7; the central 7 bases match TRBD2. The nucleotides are TGTGCCAGCAGCCCCCGGACTAGGACCTACGAGCAGTACTTC. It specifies CASSPRTRTYEQYF.